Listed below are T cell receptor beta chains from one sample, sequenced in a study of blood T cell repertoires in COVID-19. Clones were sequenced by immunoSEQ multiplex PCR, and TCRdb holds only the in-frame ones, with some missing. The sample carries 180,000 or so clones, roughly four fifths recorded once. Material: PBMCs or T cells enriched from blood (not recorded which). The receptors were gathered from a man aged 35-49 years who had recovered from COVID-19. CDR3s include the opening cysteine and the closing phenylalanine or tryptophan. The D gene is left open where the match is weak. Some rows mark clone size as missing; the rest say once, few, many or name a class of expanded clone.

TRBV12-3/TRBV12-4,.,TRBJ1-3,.,CAILADRNTIYF,TGTGCCATCCTAGCCGACCGAAACACCATATATTTT
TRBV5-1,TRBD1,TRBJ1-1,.,CASSSQTKGQYTEAFF,TGCGCCAGCAGCTCTCAGACTAAGGGACAGTACACTGAAGCTTTCTTT
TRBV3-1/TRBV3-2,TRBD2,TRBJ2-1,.,CASSLAGGNNEQFF,TGTGCCAGCAGCCTAGCGGGGGGCAACAATGAGCAGTTCTTC
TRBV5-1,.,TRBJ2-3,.,CASSLGTRTDTQYF,TGCGCCAGCAGCTTGGGGACTCGCACAGATACGCAGTATTTT
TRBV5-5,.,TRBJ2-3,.,CASSLETGRTDTQYF,TGTGCCAGCAGCCTGGAAACAGGGAGAACAGATACGCAGTATTTT
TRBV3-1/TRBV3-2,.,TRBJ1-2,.,CASSREGGNYGYTF,TGTGCCAGCAGCCGGGAAGGGGGTAACTATGGCTACACCTTC
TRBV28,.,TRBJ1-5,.,CASSYPPTGNNQPQHF,TGTGCCAGCAGCTACCCACCTACAGGGAACAATCAGCCCCAGCATTTT
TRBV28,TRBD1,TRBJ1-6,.,CASTQGQINSPLHF,TGTGCCAGCACCCAGGGACAGATCAATTCACCCCTCCACTTT
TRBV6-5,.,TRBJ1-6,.,CASYSTWTGNSPLHF,TGTGCCAGCTATTCGACATGGACGGGGAATTCACCCCTCCACTTT
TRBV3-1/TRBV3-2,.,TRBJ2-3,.,CASSQDHSGRTQYF,TGTGCCAGCAGCCAAGATCATTCGGGTAGAACGCAGTATTTT
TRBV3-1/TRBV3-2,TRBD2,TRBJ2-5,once,CASSQVPFGGAQYF,TGTGCCAGCAGCCAAGTGCCCTTCGGGGGGGCCCAGTACTTC
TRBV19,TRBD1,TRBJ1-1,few,CASQGQGVTEAFF,TGTGCCAGTCAGGGACAGGGGGTGACTGAAGCTTTCTTT
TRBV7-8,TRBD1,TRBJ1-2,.,CASSSRITDRGGYGYTF,TGTGCCAGCAGCTCAAGAATTACTGACAGGGGGGGCTATGGCTACACCTTC
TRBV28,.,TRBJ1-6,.,CASMIHPGPRHSPLHF,TGTGCCAGCATGATACACCCGGGTCCCCGGCATTCACCCCTCCACTTT
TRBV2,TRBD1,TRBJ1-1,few,CASRPGGIGTEAFF,TGTGCCAGCAGGCCAGGGGGCATCGGCACTGAAGCTTTCTTT
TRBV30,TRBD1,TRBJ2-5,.,CAWKPGQGYQETQYF,TGTGCCTGGAAGCCGGGACAGGGGTACCAAGAGACCCAGTACTTC
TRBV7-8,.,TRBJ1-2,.,CASSLGRGLDGYTF,TGTGCCAGCAGCTTAGGGAGGGGACTGGATGGCTACACCTTC
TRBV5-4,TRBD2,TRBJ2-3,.,CASSHGLATDTQYF,TGTGCCAGCAGCCACGGACTAGCGACAGATACGCAGTATTTT
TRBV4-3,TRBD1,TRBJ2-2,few,CASSQDRQGADGELFF,TGCGCCAGCAGCCAAGATCGACAGGGGGCCGACGGGGAGCTGTTTTTT
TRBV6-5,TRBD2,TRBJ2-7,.,CASSYTAGGEQYF,TGTGCCAGCAGTTACACCGCGGGAGGCGAGCAGTACTTC
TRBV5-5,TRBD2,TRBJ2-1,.,CASSPRTGLAGGYNEQFF,TGTGCCAGCAGCCCCCGGACGGGACTAGCGGGGGGGTACAATGAGCAGTTCTTC
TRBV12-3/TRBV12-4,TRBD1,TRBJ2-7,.,CASTGQGKDEQYF,TGTGCCAGCACCGGACAGGGGAAGGACGAGCAGTACTTC
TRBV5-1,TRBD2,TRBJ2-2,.,CASSLDRGASGYTGELFF,TGCGCCAGCAGCTTGGACCGCGGAGCTAGCGGGTACACCGGGGAGCTGTTTTTT
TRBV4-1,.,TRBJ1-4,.,CASSQVGGRGNEKLFF,TGCGCCAGCAGCCAAGTAGGTGGCAGGGGAAATGAAAAACTGTTTTTT
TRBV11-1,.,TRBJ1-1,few,CASSYPARTGSTEAFF,TGTGCCAGCAGCTACCCCGCGCGTACAGGGTCCACTGAAGCTTTCTTT
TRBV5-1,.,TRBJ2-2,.,CASSLWGANTGELFF,TGCGCCAGCAGCTTGTGGGGGGCGAACACCGGGGAGCTGTTTTTT
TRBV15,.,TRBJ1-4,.,CATSRDRGGGEKLFF,TGTGCCACCAGCAGAGACAGGGGTGGGGGTGAAAAACTGTTTTTT
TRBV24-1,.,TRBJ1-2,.,CATRNSSGQKGYTF,TGTGCCACCAGGAATAGTTCAGGGCAAAAGGGCTACACCTTC
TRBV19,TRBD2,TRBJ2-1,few,CASSIGEAGEGWIF,TGTGCCAGTAGTATAGGGGAAGCGGGGGAAGGTTGGATCTTC
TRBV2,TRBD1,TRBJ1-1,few,CASSAGGTGSNSEAFF,TGTGCCAGCAGCGCCGGGGGGACAGGTAGTAACAGTGAAGCTTTCTTT
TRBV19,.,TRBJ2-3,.,CASSMTGGTDTQYF,TGTGCCAGTAGTATGACGGGGGGCACAGATACGCAGTATTTT
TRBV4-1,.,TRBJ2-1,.,CASSQVRRGSEQFF,TGCGCCAGCAGCCAAGTGCGTAGGGGAAGCGAGCAGTTCTTC
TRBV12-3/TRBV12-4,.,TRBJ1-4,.,CASGWSDGKLFF,TGTGCCAGCGGGTGGAGTGACGGAAAACTGTTTTTT
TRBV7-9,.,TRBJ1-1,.,CASSLGETNTEAFF,TGTGCCAGCAGCTTAGGGGAGACGAACACTGAAGCTTTCTTT
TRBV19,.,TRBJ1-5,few,CASSIEVDQPQHF,TGTGCCAGTAGTATTGAGGTAGACCAGCCCCAGCATTTT
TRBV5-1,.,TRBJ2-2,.,CASSSSLTGELFF,TGCGCCAGCAGTTCTTCCCTCACCGGGGAGCTGTTTTTT
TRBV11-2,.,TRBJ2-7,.,CASSPVRTDPSEQYF,TGTGCCAGCAGCCCTGTCCGTACAGACCCCTCCGAGCAGTACTTC
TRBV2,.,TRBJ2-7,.,CASSFDTTEYF,TGTGCCAGCAGTTTTGACACGACCGAATACTTC
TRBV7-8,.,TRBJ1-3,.,CASSPLGQGNFPIYF,TGTGCCAGCAGCCCCTTGGGGCAGGGCAATTTCCCCATATATTTT
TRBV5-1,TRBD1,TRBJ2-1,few,CASSTRQGNLNEQFF,TGCGCCAGCAGCACGAGACAGGGGAATCTCAATGAGCAGTTCTTC
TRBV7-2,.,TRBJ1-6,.,CASSEDGGPYNSPLHF,TGTGCCAGCAGCGAGGACGGGGGTCCCTATAATTCACCCCTCCACTTT
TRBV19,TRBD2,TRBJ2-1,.,CASTGGLAGGIPYNEQFF,TGTGCCAGTACAGGCGGGCTAGCGGGGGGAATTCCCTACAATGAGCAGTTCTTC
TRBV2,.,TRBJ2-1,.,CASNLDRNEQFF,TGTGCCAGCAACCTGGACAGAAATGAGCAGTTCTTC
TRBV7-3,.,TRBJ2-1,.,CASSLPFRDGWNEQFF,TGTGCCAGCAGCTTACCTTTCAGGGATGGTTGGAATGAGCAGTTCTTC
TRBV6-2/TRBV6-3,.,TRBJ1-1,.,CASSRELGNTEAFF,TGTGCCAGCAGCAGGGAGTTGGGGAACACTGAAGCTTTCTTT
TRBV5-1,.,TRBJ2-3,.,CASSIQGVSTDTQYF,TGCGCCAGCAGCATACAGGGTGTGAGCACAGATACGCAGTATTTT
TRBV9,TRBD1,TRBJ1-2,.,CASSAGGQGYGYTF,TGTGCCAGCAGCGCGGGGGGACAGGGCTATGGCTACACCTTC
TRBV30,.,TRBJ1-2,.,CAWSPGAYGYTF,TGTGCCTGGAGTCCAGGGGCGTATGGCTACACCTTC
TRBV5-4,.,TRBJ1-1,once,CASSLATGGNTEAFF,TGTGCCAGCAGCTTGGCCACGGGGGGGAACACTGAAGCTTTCTTT
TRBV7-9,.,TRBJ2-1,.,CASSFWGLNNEQFF,TGTGCCAGCAGCTTCTGGGGACTTAACAATGAGCAGTTCTTC
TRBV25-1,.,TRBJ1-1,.,CASSEWGQMNTEAFF,TGTGCCAGCAGTGAATGGGGGCAAATGAACACTGAAGCTTTCTTT